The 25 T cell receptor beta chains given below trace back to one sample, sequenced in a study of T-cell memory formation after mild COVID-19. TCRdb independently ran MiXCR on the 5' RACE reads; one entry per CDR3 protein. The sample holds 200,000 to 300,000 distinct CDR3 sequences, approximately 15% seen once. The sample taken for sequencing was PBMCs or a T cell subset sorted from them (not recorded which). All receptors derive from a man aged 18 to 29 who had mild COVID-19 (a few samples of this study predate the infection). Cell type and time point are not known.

For the CDR3, the DNA is TGTGCCAGCAGCTTATGGAGCACCGGGGAGCTGTTTTTT. The encoded protein is CASSLWSTGELFF. The V call is TRBV11-3, the J call TRBJ2-2, with no clear D. V gave up 2 bases and J gave up 4 bases, with 5 bases separating them. Germline loops: CDR1 SGHNT, CDR2 YENEEA. The CDR3 loop spans 13 amino acids.

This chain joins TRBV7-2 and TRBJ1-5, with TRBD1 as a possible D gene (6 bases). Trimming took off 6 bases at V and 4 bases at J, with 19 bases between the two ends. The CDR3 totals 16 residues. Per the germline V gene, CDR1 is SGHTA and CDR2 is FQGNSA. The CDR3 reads CASRPGGRGTNQPQHF. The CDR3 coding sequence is TGTGCCAGCAGACCAGGTGGCAGGGGAACAAATCAGCCCCAGCATTTT.

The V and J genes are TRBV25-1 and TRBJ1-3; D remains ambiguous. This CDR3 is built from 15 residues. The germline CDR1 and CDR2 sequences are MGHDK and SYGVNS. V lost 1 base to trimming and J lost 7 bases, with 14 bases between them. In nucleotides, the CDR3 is TGTGCCAGCAGTGAATTAGGAGGTCCAATTAACACCATATATTTT. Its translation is CASSELGGPINTIYF.

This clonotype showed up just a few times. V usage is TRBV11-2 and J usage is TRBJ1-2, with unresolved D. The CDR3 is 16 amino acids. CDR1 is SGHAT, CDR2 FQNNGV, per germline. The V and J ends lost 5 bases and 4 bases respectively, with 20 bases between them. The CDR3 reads CASSPSGRSFSYGYTF. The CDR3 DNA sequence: TGTGCCAGCAGCCCAAGCGGACGGTCTTTCTCCTATGGCTACACCTTC.

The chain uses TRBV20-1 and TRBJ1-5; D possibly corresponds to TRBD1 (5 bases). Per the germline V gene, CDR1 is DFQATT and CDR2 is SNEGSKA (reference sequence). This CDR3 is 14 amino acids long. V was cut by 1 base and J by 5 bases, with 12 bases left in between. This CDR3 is CSARVQGEHQPQHF. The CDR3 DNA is TGCAGTGCTAGAGTCCAGGGAGAACATCAGCCCCAGCATTTT.

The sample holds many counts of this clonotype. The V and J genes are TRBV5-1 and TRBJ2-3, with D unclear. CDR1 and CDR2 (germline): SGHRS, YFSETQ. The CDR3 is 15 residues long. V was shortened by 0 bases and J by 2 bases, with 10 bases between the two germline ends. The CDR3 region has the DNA TGCGCCAGCAGCTTGGAATCCAGGCCCACAGATACGCAGTATTTT. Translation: CASSLESRPTDTQYF. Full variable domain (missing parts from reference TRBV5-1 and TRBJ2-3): KAGVTQTPRYLIKTRGQQVTLSCSPISGHRSVSWYQQTPGQGLQFLFEYFSETQRNKGNFPGRFSGRQFSNSRSEMNVSTLELGDSALYLCASSLESRPTDTQYFGPGTRLTVL.

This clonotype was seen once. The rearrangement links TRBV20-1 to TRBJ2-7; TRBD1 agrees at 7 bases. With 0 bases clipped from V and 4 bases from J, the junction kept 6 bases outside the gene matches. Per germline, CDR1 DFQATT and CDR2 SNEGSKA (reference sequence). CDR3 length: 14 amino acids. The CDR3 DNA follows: TGCAGTGCTAGAGATTGGGACAGACCTTACGAGCAGTACTTC. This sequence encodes CSARDWDRPYEQYF.

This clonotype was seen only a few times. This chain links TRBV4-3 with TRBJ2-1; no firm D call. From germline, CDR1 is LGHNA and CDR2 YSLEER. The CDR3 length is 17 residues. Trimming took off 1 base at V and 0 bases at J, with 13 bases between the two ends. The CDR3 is CASSQVEAAASYNEQFF. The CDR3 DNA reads TGCGCCAGCAGCCAAGTTGAGGCGGCCGCCTCCTACAATGAGCAGTTCTTC.

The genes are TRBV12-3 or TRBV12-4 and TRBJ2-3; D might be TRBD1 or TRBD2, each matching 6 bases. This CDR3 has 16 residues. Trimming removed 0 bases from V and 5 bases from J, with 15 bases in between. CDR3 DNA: TGTGCCAGCAGTTTAGCCTCGGGGGCCGGGATAGATACGCAGTATTTT. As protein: CASSLASGAGIDTQYF.

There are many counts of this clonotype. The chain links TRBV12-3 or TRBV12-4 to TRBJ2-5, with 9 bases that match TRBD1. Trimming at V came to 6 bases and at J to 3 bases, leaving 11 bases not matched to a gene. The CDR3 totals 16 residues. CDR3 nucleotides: TGTGCCAGCAGCCACACAGGGGGCGATTCCAAAGAGACCCAGTACTTC. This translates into CASSHTGGDSKETQYF.

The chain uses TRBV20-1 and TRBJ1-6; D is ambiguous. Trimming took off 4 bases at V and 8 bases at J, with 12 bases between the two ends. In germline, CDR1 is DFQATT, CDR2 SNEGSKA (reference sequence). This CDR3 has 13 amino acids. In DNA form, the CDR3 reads TGCAGTGCTATAAGGACTGATCATTCACCCCTCCACTTT. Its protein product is CSAIRTDHSPLHF.

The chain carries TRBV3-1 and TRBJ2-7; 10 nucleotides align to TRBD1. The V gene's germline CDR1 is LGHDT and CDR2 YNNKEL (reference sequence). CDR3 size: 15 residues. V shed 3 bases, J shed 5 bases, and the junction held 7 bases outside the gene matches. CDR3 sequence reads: CASSHRRDRGHEQYF. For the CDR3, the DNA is TGTGCCAGCAGCCACCGCCGGGACAGGGGTCACGAGCAGTACTTC.

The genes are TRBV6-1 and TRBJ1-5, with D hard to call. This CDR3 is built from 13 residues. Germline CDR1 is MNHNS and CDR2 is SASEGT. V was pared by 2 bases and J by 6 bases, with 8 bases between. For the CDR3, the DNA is TGTGCCAGCAGTGAAACGGGCGCTCAGCCCCAGCATTTT. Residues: CASSETGAQPQHF.

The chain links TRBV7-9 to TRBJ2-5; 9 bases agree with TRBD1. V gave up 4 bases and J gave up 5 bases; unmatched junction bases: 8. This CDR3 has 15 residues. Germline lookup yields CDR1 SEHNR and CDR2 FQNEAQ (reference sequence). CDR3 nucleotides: TGTGCCAGCAGCTCCGAGCACAGGGGGCGTGAGACCCAGTACTTC. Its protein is CASSSEHRGRETQYF.

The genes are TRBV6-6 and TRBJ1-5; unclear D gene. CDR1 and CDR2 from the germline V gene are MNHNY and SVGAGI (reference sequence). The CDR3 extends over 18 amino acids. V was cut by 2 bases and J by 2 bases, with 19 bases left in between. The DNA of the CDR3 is TGTGCCAGCAGTTACCCGCGGAGGACTGGAATCGGCAATCAGCCCCAGCATTTT. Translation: CASSYPRRTGIGNQPQHF.

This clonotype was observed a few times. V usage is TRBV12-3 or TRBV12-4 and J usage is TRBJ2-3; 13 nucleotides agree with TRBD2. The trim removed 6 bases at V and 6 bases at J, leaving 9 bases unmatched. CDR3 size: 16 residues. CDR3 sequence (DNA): TGTGCCAGCAGCCTAACACTAGCGGGGGGGCCGGATACGCAGTATTTT. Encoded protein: CASSLTLAGGPDTQYF.

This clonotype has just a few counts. In DNA, the CDR3 is TGTGCCAGCAGCACAGGGACGGAGACCCAGTACTTC. This codes for CASSTGTETQYF. V gene TRBV12-3 or TRBV12-4 combines with J gene TRBJ2-5; maybe TRBD1 (6 bases). Trimming took 6 bases from V and 5 from J, leaving 10 bases between them. The CDR3 has 12 residues.

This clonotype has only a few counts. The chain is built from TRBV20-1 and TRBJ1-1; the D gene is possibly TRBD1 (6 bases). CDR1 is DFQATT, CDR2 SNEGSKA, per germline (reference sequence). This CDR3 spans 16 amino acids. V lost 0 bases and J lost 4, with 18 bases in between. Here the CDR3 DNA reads TGCAGTGCTAGAGATCCAAGGATGGGGGGCTCCACTGAAGCTTTCTTT. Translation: CSARDPRMGGSTEAFF.

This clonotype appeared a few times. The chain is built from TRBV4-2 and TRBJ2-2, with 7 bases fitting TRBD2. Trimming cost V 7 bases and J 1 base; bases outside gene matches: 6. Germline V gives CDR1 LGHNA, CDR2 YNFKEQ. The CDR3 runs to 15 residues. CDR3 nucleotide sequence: TGTGCCAGCACCTCCCCGGGGGGGAACACCGGGGAGCTGTTTTTT. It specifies CASTSPGGNTGELFF.

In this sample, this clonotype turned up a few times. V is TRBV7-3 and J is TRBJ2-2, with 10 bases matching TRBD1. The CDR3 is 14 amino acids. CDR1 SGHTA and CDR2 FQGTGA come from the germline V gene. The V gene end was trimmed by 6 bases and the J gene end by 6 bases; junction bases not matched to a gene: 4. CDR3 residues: CASSTDRGAGELFF. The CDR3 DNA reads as TGTGCCAGCAGTACGGACAGGGGGGCCGGGGAGCTGTTTTTT.

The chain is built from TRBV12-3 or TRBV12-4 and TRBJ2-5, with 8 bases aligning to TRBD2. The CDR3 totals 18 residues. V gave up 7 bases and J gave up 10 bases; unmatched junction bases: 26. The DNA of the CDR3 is TGTGCCAGCATATTAAGGGGCGTTAGCGGGGACCTCCGGGGTGGCCAGTACTTC. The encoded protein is CASILRGVSGDLRGGQYF.

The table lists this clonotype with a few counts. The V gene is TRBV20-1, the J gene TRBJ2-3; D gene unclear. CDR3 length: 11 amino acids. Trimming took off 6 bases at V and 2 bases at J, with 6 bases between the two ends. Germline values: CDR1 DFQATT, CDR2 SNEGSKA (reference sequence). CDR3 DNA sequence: TGCAGTGCAAGGTACACAGATACGCAGTATTTT. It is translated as CSARYTDTQYF.

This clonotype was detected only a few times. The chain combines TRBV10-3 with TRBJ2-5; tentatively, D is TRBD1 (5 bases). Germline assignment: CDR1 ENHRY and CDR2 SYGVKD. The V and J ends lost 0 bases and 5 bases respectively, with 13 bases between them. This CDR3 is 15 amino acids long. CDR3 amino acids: CAISESGRRVETQYF. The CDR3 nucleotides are TGTGCCATCAGTGAGTCTGGTCGCAGGGTCGAGACCCAGTACTTC.

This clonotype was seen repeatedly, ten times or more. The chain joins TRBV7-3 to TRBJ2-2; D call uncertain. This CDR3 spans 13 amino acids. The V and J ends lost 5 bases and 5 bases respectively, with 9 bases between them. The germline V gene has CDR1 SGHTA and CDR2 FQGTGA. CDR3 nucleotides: TGTGCCAGCAGCCTGCAGGAGACCGGGGAGCTGTTTTTT. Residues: CASSLQETGELFF.

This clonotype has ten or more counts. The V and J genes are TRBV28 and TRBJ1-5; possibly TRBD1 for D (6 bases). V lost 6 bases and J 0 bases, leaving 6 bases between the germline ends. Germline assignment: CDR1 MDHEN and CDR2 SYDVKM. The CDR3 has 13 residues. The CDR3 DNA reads TGTGCCAGCAGACAGGGTAGCAATCAGCCCCAGCATTTT. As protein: CASRQGSNQPQHF.